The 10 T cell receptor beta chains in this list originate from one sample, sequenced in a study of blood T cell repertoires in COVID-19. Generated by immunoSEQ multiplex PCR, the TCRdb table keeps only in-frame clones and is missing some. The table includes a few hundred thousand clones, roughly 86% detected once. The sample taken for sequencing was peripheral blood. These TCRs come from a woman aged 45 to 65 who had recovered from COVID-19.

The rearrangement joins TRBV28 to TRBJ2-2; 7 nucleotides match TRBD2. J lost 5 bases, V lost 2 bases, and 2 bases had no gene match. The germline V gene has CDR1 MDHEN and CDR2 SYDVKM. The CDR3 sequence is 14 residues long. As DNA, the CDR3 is TGTGCCAGCAGTTTACCTAGCGGAACCGGGGAGCTGTTTTTT. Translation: CASSLPSGTGELFF.

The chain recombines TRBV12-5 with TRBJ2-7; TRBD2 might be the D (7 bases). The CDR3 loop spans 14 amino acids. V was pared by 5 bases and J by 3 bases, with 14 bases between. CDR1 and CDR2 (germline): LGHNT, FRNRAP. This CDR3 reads CASGPQGLLYEQYF. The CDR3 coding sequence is TGTGCTAGTGGTCCACAGGGACTACTCTACGAGCAGTACTTC.

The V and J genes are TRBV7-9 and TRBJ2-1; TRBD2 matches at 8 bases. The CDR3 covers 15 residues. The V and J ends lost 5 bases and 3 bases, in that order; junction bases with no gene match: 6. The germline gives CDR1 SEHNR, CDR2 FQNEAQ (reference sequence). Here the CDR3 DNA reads TGTGCCAGCAGCCGGAGCGGGGGTGGCTACAATGAGCAGTTCTTC. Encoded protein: CASSRSGGGYNEQFF.

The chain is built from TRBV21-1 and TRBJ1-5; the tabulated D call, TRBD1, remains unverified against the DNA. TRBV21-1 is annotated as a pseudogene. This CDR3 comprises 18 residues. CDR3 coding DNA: TGTGCCAGCAGCGGGCGGGACAGGGGGCAGGGCAGCAATCAGCCCCAGCATTTT. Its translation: CASSGRDRGQGSNQPQHF.

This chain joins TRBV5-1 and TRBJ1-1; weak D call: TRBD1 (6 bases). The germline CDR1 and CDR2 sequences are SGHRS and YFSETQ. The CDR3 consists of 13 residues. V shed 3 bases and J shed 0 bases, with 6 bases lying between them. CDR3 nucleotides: TGCGCCAGCAGCTGGACAGTGAACACTGAAGCTTTCTTT. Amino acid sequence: CASSWTVNTEAFF.

CDR3: CASSSPRTGLQETQYF. The CDR3 DNA sequence: TGTGCCAGCAGTTCCCCTCGGACAGGGCTCCAAGAGACCCAGTACTTC. This rearrangement joins TRBV27 to TRBJ2-5; 8 bases are shared with TRBD1. Germline values: CDR1 MNHEY, CDR2 SMNVEV (reference sequence). The CDR3 has 16 amino acids. J lost 1 base, V lost 4 bases, and 8 bases had no gene match.

The CDR3 sequence is CASSRSRDQPQHF. DNA of the CDR3: TGTGCCAGTAGCAGATCCAGGGATCAGCCCCAGCATTTT. V and J are TRBV19 and TRBJ1-5, with D possibly TRBD1 on 5 matching bases. Germline CDR1 reads LNHDA; CDR2 reads SQIVND (reference sequence). The CDR3 contains 13 residues. Trimming removed 6 bases at V and 5 bases at J, with 11 bases between.

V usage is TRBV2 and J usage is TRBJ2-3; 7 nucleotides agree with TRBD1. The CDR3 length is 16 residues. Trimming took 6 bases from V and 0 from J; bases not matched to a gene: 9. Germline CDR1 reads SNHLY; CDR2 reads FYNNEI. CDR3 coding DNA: TGTGCCAGCAGGGACCAGGGCAGGGGGAGCACAGATACGCAGTATTTT. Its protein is CASRDQGRGSTDTQYF.

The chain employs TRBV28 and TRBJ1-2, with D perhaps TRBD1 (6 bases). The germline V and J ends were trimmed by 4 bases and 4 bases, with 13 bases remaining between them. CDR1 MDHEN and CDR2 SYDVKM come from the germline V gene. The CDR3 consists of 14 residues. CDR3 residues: CASSSPGTPYGYTF. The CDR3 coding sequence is TGTGCCAGCAGTTCCCCCGGGACACCCTATGGCTACACCTTC.

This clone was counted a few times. CDR3 residues: CASSLGATSAYEQYF. Here the CDR3 DNA reads TGTGCCAGCAGCTTGGGGGCGACTAGCGCCTACGAGCAGTACTTC. The chain is built from TRBV5-4 and TRBJ2-7; 8 bases agree with TRBD2. This CDR3 contains 15 residues. The V segment lost 0 bases and the J segment 2 bases; nucleotides outside the gene matches: 4. Per germline, CDR1 SGHNT and CDR2 YYREEE (reference sequence).